The entry below gives a single T cell receptor beta chain sequence along with its context. What it binds is unknown. The data derive from a study of T cell responses to AZD1222 COVID-19 vaccine. Study results and limitations: Females outnumbered males among donors, who were mostly white British; clonal diversity was possibly underestimated.

The V end was cut by 1 base, the J end by 3 bases, with 7 bases between. Per germline, CDR1 MNHNS and CDR2 SASEGT. This CDR3 spans 14 amino acids. Libraries were prepared by immunoSEQ multiplex PCR; TCRdb keeps only in-frame clonotypes and omits some of them. The sample lists over 130,000 clones; roughly 92% were seen once. The chain joins TRBV6-1 to TRBJ1-3, with D possibly TRBD1 on 5 matching bases. The sequence derives from an adult in good health. Sequencing was performed on peripheral blood, taken on day 0 of AZD1222 vaccination. The chain's CDR3 is CASSEGGGGNTIYF. CDR3 DNA sequence: TGTGCCAGCAGTGAAGGGGGGGGTGGAAACACCATATATTTT.